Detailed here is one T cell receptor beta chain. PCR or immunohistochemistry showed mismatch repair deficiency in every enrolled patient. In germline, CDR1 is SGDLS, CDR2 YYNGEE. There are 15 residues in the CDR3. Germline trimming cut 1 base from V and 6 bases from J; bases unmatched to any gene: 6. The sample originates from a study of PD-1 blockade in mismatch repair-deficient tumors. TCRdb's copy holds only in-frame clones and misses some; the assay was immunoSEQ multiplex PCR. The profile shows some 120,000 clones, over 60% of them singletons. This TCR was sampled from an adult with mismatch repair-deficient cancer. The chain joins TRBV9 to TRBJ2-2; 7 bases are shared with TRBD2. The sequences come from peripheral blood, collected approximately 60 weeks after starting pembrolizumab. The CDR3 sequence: CASSVLGLGSGELFF. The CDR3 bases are TGTGCCAGCAGCGTACTAGGACTAGGTTCCGGGGAGCTGTTTTTT.